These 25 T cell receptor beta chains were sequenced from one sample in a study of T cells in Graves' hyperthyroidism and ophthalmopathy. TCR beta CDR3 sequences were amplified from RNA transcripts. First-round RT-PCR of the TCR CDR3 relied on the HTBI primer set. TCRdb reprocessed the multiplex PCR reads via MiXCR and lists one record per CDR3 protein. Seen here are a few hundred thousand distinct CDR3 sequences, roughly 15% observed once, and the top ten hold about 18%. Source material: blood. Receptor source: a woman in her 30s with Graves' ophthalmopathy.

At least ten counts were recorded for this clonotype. CDR3 sequence reads: CASSEEGYGELFF. CDR3 DNA sequence: TGTGCCAGCAGTGAAGAAGGATACGGGGAGCTGTTTTTT. The V call is TRBV6-1, the J call TRBJ2-2; D is unresolved. Germline V lookup: CDR1 MNHNS, CDR2 SASEGT. The CDR3 is 13 amino acids. Trimming stripped 1 base from V and 7 bases from J, with 7 bases between.

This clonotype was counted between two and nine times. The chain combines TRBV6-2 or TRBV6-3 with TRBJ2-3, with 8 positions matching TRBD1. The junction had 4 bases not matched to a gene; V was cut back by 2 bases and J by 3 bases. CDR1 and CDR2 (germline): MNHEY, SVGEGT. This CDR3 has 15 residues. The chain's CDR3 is CASSYGTGETDTQYF. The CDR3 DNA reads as TGTGCCAGCAGTTACGGGACAGGTGAAACAGATACGCAGTATTTT.

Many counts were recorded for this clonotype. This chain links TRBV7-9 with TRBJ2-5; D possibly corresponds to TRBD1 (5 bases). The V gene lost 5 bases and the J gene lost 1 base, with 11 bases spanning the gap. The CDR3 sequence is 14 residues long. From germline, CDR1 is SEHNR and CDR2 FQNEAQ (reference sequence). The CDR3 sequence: CASSHQGFQETQYF. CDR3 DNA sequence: TGTGCCAGCAGCCACCAGGGTTTCCAAGAGACCCAGTACTTC.

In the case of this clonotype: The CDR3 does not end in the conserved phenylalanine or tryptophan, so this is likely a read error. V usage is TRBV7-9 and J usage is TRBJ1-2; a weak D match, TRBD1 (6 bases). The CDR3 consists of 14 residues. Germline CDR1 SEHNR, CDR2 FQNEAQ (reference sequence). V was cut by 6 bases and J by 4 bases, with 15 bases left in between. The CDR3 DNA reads TGTGCCAGCAGTCCGGCCGGGACACCCTATGGCTACACCCTC. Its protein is CASSPAGTPYGYTL.

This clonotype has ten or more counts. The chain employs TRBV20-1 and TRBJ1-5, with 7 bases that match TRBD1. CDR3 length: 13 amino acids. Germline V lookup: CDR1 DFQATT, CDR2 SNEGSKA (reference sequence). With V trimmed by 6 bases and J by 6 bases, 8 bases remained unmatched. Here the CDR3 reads CSAADRDSQPQHF. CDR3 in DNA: TGCAGTGCAGCCGACAGGGATAGTCAGCCCCAGCATTTT.

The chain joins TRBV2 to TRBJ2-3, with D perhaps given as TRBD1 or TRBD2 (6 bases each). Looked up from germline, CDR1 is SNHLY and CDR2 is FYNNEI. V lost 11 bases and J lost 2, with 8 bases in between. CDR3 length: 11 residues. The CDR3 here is CAGGPTDTQYF. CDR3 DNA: TGTGCCGGGGGGCCCACAGATACGCAGTATTTT.

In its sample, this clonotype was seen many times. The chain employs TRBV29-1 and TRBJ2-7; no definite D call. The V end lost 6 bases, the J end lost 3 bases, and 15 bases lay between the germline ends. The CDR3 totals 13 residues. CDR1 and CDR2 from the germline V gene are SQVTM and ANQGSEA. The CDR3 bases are TGCAGCGTAACAACCGGGTTCGGCTACGAGCAGTACTTC. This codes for CSVTTGFGYEQYF.

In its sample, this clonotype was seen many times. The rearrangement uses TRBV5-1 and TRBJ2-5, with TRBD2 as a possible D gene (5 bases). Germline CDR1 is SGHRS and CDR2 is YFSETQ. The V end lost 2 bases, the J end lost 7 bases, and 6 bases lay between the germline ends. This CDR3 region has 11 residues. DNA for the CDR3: TGCGCCAGCAGCTTCGAGGGGACCCAGTACTTC. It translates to CASSFEGTQYF.

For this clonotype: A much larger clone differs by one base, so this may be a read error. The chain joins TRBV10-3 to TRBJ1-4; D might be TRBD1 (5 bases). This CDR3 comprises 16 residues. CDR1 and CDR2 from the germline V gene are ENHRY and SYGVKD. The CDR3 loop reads CAISAGGRTTNEKLLF. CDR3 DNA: TGTGCCATCAGTGCCGGAGGGCGGACAACTAATGAAAAACTGCTTTTT.

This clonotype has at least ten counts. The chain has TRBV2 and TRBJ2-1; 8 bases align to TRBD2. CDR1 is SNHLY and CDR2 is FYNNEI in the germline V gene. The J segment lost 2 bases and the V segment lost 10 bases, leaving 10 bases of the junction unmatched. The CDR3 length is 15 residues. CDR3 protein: CAILSGAQPYNEQFF. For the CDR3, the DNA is TGTGCCATCCTTAGCGGGGCTCAGCCCTACAATGAGCAGTTCTTC.

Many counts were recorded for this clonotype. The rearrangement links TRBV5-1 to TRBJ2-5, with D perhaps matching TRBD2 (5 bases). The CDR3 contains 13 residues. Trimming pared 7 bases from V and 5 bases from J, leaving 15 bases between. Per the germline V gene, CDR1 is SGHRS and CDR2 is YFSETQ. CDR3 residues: CASVPPGLETQYF. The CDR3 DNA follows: TGCGCCAGCGTCCCACCGGGGTTGGAGACCCAGTACTTC.

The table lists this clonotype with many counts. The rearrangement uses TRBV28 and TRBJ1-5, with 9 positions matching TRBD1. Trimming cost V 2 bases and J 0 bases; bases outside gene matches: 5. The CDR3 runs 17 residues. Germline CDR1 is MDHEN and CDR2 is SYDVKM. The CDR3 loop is CASSLLGTGNSNQPQHF. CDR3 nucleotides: TGTGCCAGCAGTTTACTTGGGACAGGGAATAGCAATCAGCCCCAGCATTTT.

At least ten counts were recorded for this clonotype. The CDR3 loop reads CASSGEPNQPQHF. In DNA form, the CDR3 reads TGTGCCAGCAGTGGTGAGCCTAATCAGCCCCAGCATTTT. The rearrangement uses TRBV6-1 and TRBJ1-5, with D unresolved. This CDR3 has 13 amino acids. The germline gives CDR1 MNHNS, CDR2 SASEGT. Trimming pared 4 bases from V and 4 bases from J, leaving 8 bases between.

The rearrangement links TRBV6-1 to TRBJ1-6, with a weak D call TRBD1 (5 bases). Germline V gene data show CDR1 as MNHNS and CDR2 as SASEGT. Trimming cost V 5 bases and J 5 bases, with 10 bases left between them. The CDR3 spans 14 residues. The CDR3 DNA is TGTGCCAGCAGTTCCGACAGAAATAATTCACCCCTCCACTTT. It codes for CASSSDRNNSPLHF.

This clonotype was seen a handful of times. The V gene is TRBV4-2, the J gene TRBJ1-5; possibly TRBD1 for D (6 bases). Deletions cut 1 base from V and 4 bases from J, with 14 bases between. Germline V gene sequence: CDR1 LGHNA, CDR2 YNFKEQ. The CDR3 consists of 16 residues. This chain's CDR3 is CASSQGQGSGNQPQHF. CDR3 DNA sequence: TGTGCCAGCAGCCAAGGTCAGGGGTCGGGGAATCAGCCCCAGCATTTT.

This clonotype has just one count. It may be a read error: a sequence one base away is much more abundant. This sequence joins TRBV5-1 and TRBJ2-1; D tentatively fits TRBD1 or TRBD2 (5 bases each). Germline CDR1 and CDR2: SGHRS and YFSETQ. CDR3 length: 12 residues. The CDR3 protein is CVSSTGSGEQFF. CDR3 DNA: TGCGTCAGCAGCACAGGTTCGGGGGAGCAGTTCTTC.

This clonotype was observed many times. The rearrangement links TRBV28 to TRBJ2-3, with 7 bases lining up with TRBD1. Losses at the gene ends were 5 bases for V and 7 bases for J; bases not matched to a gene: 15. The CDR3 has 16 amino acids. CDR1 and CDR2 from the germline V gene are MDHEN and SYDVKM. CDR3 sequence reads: CASSPPVAGGMNTQYF. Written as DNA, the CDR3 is TGTGCCAGCAGTCCCCCGGTCGCAGGGGGAATGAATACGCAGTATTTT.

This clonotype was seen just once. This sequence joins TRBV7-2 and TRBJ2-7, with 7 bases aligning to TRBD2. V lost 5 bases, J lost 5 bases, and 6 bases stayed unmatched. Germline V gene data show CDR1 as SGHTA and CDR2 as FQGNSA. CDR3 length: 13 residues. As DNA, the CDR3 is TGTGCCAGCAGCAGCGGGACGCTCAACGAGCAGTACTTC. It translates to CASSSGTLNEQYF.

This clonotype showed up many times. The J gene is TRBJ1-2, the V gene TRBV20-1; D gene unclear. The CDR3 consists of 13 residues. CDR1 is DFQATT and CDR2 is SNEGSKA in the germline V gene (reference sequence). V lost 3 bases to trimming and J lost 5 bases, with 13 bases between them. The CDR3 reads CSARDWAGYGYTF. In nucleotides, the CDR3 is TGCAGTGCTAGGGACTGGGCGGGGTATGGCTACACCTTC.

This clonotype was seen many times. CDR3 in amino acids: CASIGRIYEQYF. CDR3 sequence (DNA): TGTGCCAGCATCGGACGGATCTACGAGCAGTACTTC. This chain connects TRBV2 to TRBJ2-7; D remains ambiguous. This CDR3 is 12 amino acids long. Germline CDR1 and CDR2: SNHLY and FYNNEI. V lost 7 bases and J lost 3, with 10 bases in between.

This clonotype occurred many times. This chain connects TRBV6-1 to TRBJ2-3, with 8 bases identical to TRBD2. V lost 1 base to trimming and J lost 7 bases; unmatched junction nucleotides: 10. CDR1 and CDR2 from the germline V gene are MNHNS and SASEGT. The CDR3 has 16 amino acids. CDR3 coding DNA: TGTGCCAGCAGTGAAGAAGGGCTAGCGGGTGTCAATACGCAGTATTTT. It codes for CASSEEGLAGVNTQYF.

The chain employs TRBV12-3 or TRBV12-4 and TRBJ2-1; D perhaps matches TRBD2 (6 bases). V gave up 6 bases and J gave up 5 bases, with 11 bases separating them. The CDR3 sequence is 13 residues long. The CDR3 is CASRAWGDNEQFF. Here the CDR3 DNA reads TGTGCCAGCAGGGCATGGGGGGACAATGAGCAGTTCTTC.

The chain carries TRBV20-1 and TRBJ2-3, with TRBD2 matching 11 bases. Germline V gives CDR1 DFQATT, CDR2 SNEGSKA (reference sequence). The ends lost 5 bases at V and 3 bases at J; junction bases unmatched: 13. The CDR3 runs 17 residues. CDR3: CSAPWGLAGGQTDTQYF. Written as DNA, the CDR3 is TGCAGTGCTCCCTGGGGGTTAGCGGGGGGGCAGACAGATACGCAGTATTTT.

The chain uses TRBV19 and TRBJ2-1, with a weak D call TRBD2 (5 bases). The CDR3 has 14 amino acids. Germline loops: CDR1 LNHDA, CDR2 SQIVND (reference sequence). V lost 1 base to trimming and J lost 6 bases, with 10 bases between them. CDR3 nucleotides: TGTGCCAGTAGTATAGTGGTTGAGGGCAATGAGCAGTTCTTC. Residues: CASSIVVEGNEQFF.

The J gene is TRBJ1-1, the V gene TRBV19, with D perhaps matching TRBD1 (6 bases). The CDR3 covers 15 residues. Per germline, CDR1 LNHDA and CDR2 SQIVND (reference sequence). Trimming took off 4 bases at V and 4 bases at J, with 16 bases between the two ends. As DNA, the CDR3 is TGTGCCAGTAGTACCCATTCAGGGGCCCTCACTGAAGCTTTCTTT. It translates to CASSTHSGALTEAFF.